This entry lists 8 T cell receptor beta chains sequenced from one sample in a study of naive and memory T cell subsets. The beta constant-region primer was an equimolar mix of two oligonucleotides covering TRBC1 and TRBC2. TCRdb processed the UMI-ligation and nested PCR reads anew with MiXCR; each CDR3 protein has one entry. The table includes approximately 85,000 distinct CDR3 sequences, 7% detected once. The source material was central memory CD4+ T cells from blood. Receptor source: a human donor in good health.

This clonotype has a count of ten or more. The V and J genes are TRBV20-1 and TRBJ2-7, with D unresolved. The CDR3 loop spans 13 amino acids. Germline V gene data show CDR1 as DFQATT and CDR2 as SNEGSKA (reference sequence). With 0 bases removed from V and 2 bases from J, the gap between germline ends came to 8 bases. The CDR3 here is CSARDGSTYEQYF. Written as DNA, the CDR3 is TGCAGTGCTAGAGATGGTTCGACCTACGAGCAGTACTTC.

The chain uses TRBV15 and TRBJ1-4, with D perhaps matching TRBD1 (5 bases). The V gene lost 1 base and the J gene lost 5 bases, with 11 bases spanning the gap. Germline assignment: CDR1 LNHNV and CDR2 YYDKDF (reference sequence). The CDR3 is made up of 15 amino acids. This chain's CDR3 is CATSRVGDPNEKLFF. DNA of the CDR3: TGTGCCACCAGCAGAGTAGGGGACCCCAATGAAAAACTGTTTTTT.

Many counts were recorded for this clonotype. The V call is TRBV6-2 or TRBV6-3, the J call TRBJ1-6, with 7 bases lining up with TRBD1. The CDR3 extends over 15 amino acids. The germline V gene has CDR1 MNHEY and CDR2 SVGEGT. Trimming took 1 base from V and 6 from J; bases not matched to a gene: 3. The CDR3 loop reads CASSYLGTVNSPLHF. The CDR3 DNA follows: TGTGCCAGCAGTTACTTGGGGACAGTTAATTCACCCCTCCACTTT.

Ten or more counts support this clonotype. The chain is built from TRBV10-2 and TRBJ2-2; D is perhaps TRBD1 (5 bases). The CDR3 extends over 13 amino acids. Trimming removed 6 bases from V and 7 bases from J, with 12 bases in between. The V gene's germline CDR1 is WSHSY and CDR2 SAAADI. In DNA, the CDR3 is TGCGCCAGCAGCGAAAAGGGGATCGGGGAGCTGTTTTTT. Translating it yields CASSEKGIGELFF.

This clonotype was counted many times. The chain uses TRBV7-2 and TRBJ1-2; D unresolved. The germline V and J ends were trimmed by 2 bases and 1 base, with 5 bases remaining between them. Germline CDR1 reads SGHTA; CDR2 reads FQGNSA. This CDR3 is 13 amino acids long. The chain's CDR3 is CASSLNVNYGYTF. CDR3 bases: TGTGCCAGCAGCTTAAATGTTAACTATGGCTACACCTTC.

In its sample, this clonotype was seen many times. The V and J genes are TRBV5-1 and TRBJ1-1; D gene ambiguous. The CDR3 is made up of 15 amino acids. From germline, CDR1 is SGHRS and CDR2 YFSETQ. Trimming removed 0 bases from V and 4 bases from J, with 13 bases in between. CDR3 region: CASSLVIDTGTEAFF. The CDR3 DNA reads TGCGCCAGCAGCTTGGTCATTGATACGGGCACTGAAGCTTTCTTT.

This clonotype was counted at least ten times. The chain uses TRBV12-3 or TRBV12-4 and TRBJ2-5; 9 bases are a match to TRBD1. V lost 5 bases to trimming and J lost 5 bases; unmatched junction nucleotides: 9. The CDR3 is 15 residues long. The CDR3: CASSTWTGVSETQYF. The CDR3, as DNA: TGTGCCAGCAGTACGTGGACAGGGGTTAGCGAGACCCAGTACTTC.

This clonotype was counted at least ten times. The gene calls are TRBV19 and TRBJ2-7; TRBD2 matches 11 bases. Germline CDR1 is LNHDA and CDR2 is SQIVND (reference sequence). V dropped 2 bases and J dropped 2; count of bases not matched to a gene: 2. This CDR3 spans 15 amino acids. The CDR3 here is CASSILAGGTYEQYF. The CDR3, as DNA: TGTGCCAGTAGTATACTAGCGGGAGGTACCTACGAGCAGTACTTC.